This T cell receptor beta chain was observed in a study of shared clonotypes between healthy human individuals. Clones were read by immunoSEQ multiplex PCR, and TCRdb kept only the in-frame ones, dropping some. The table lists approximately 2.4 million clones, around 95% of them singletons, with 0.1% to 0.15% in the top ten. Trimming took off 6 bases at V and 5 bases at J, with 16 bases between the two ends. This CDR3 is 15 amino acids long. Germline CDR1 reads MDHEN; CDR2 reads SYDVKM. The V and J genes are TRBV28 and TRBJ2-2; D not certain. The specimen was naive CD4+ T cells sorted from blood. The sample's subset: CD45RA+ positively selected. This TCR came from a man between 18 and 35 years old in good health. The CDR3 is CASSDGRARTGELFF. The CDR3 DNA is TGTGCCAGCAGCGACGGACGGGCGAGGACCGGGGAGCTGTTTTTT.